This T cell receptor (beta chain) stems from a study of blood T cells in healthy people across ages. General study findings and limits: It was the long-lived donors that had more naive CD4+ cells and higher diversity than aged donors.

Caucasian individuals from Russia who were healthy and aged roughly 6 to 95 acted as donors. Isolation yielded PBMCs, at least 6.5 million per sample, in every case. The CDR3 loop spans 11 amino acids. The V gene lost 3 bases and the J gene lost 10 bases, with 7 bases spanning the gap. Points on this clonotype: Its antigen is not known.

A second PCR of 7 to 11 cycles used a sample-barcoded 5' primer and a J-beta primer mix. Every cDNA molecule bore a tag from a template-switch adaptor containing 12 random nucleotides. TCRdb itself ran the 5' RACE reads through MiXCR, one entry per CDR3 protein. This sample has over 1,300,000 distinct CDR3 sequences, with approximately 59% found just once. The sample consisted of blood. The TCR was taken from a man younger than 35 in good health. The chain has TRBV12-3 or TRBV12-4 and TRBJ1-5; D remains unclear. The chain's CDR3 is CASSFEGPQHF. The CDR3 DNA reads as TGTGCCAGCAGTTTTGAGGGACCCCAGCATTTT.